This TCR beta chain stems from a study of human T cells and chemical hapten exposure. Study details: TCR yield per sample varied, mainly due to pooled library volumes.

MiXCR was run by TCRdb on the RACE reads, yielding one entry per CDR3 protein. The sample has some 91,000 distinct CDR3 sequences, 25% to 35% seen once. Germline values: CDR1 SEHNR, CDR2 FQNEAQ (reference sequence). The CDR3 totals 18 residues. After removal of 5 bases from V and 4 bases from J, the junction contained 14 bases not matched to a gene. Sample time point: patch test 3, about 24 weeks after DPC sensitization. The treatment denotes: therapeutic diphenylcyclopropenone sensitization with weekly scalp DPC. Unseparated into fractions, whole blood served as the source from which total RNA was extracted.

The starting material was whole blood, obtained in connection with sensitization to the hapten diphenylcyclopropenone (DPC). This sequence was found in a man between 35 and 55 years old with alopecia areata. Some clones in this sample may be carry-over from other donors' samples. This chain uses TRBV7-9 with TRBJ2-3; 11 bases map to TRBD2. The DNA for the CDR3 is TGTGCCAGCAGCCCAGGGACTAGCGGAAGAGCAGGCGCAGATACGCAGTATTTT. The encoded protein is CASSPGTSGRAGADTQYF.